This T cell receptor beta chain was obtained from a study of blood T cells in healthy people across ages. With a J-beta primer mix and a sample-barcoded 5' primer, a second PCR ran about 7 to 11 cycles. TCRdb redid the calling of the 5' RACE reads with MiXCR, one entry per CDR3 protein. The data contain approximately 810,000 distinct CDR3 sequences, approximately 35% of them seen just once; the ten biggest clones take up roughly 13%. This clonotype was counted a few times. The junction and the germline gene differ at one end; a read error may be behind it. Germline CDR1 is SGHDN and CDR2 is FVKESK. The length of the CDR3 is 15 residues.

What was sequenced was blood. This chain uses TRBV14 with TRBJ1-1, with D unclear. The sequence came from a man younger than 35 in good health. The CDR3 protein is CASSQVGPGNAEAFF. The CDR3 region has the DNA TGTGCCAGCAGCCAGGTCGGGCCGGGGAACGCTGAAGCTTTCTTT.